Listed below are T cell receptor beta chains from one sample, sequenced in a study of neurological immune-mediated disorders. TCRdb called the 5' RACE reads again in MiXCR, with one record for every CDR3 protein. The data contain about 22,000 distinct CDR3 sequences, over 5.5% of them singletons. The specimen was CD8+ T cells from blood. The receptors here all came from a young man in good health. Both conserved end residues are trimmed from each CDR3. The order of the fields is D gene, V gene, CDR3 protein. The D gene is left open where the match is weak.

d_gene: -
v_gene: TRBV19
CDR3aa: ASSIFGGEAKNIQY

d_gene: -
v_gene: TRBV9
CDR3aa: ASSVEPELETQY

d_gene: -
v_gene: TRBV6-2/TRBV6-3
CDR3aa: ASRGGTDMTYEQY

d_gene: -
v_gene: TRBV6-5
CDR3aa: ASSYRARVSGANVLT

d_gene: TRBD1
v_gene: TRBV5-1
CDR3aa: ASSPRTGQGPLH

d_gene: TRBD1
v_gene: TRBV30
CDR3aa: AWDREAGELF

d_gene: -
v_gene: TRBV5-1
CDR3aa: ASSLQAAWDEQY

d_gene: -
v_gene: TRBV20-1
CDR3aa: SAREGGEYTEAF

d_gene: TRBD2
v_gene: TRBV7-9
CDR3aa: ASSLPWTLRGELTDTQY

d_gene: TRBD1
v_gene: TRBV19
CDR3aa: ASSNRGMSYGYT

d_gene: -
v_gene: TRBV7-8
CDR3aa: ASSLRPSGEQY

d_gene: -
v_gene: TRBV11-1
CDR3aa: ASSDRQDGYYGYT

d_gene: -
v_gene: TRBV19
CDR3aa: ASSIRLGRPSYNEQF

d_gene: -
v_gene: TRBV27
CDR3aa: ASTRKGSSEAF

d_gene: -
v_gene: TRBV12-3/TRBV12-4
CDR3aa: ASNEGGSYEQY

d_gene: TRBD1
v_gene: TRBV20-1
CDR3aa: SAGPGGISGNTEAF